The rows below give T cell receptor beta chains drawn from one sample of a study of blood T cell repertoires in COVID-19. Here immunoSEQ multiplex PCR was the method, and the copy in TCRdb shows in-frame clones only, minus some. The profile covers about 150,000 clones, with roughly 80% appearing a single time and 7.3% taken by the ten largest. Sequenced: PBMCs or T cells enriched from blood (not recorded which). All receptors come from a man in his fifties or sixties who had recovered from COVID-19. Both conserved end residues are part of each CDR3. A D gene is named only where the DNA matches it firmly. Clone size is not always given. Where it is, it says once, few, many or a class for expanded clones.

D gene | J gene | V gene | clone size | CDR3 protein | CDR3 DNA
. | TRBJ2-2 | TRBV7-9 | . | CASSLGSSGELFF | TGTGCCAGCAGCTTAGGATCCAGCGGGGAGCTGTTTTTT
. | TRBJ1-2 | TRBV18 | . | CASSPGGMEGGYGYTF | TGTGCCAGCTCACCTGGTGGGATGGAGGGAGGATATGGCTACACCTTC
. | TRBJ1-5 | TRBV11-2 | . | CASSYNSNQPQHF | TGTGCCAGCAGCTACAATAGCAATCAGCCCCAGCATTTT
TRBD1 | TRBJ2-7 | TRBV5-1 | . | CASSLGGQGNVYEQYF | TGCGCCAGCAGCTTGGGAGGACAGGGTAATGTCTACGAGCAGTACTTC
TRBD2 | TRBJ2-1 | TRBV7-3 | once | CASSLRPSGGNNEQFF | TGTGCCAGCAGCTTAAGACCTAGCGGGGGTAATAATGAGCAGTTCTTC
TRBD2 | TRBJ2-5 | TRBV7-7 | . | CASSPVGSGEETQYF | TGTGCCAGCAGCCCAGTGGGAAGCGGGGAAGAGACCCAGTACTTC
. | TRBJ1-1 | TRBV11-3 | . | CASSLVRGGAEAFF | TGTGCCAGCAGCTTAGTACGGGGAGGGGCTGAAGCTTTCTTT
TRBD2 | TRBJ2-3 | TRBV3-1/TRBV3-2 | . | CASSPLGGGITDTQYF | TGTGCCAGCAGCCCTTTGGGGGGGGGAATCACAGATACGCAGTATTTT
TRBD1 | TRBJ1-4 | TRBV5-6 | . | CASSGGPGGYEKLFF | TGTGCCAGCAGCGGAGGTCCAGGGGGCTATGAAAAACTGTTTTTT
. | TRBJ2-3 | TRBV2 | few | CASKTSWVSDTQYF | TGTGCCAGCAAGACTAGTTGGGTTTCAGATACGCAGTATTTT
. | TRBJ1-5 | TRBV12-3/TRBV12-4 | . | CASTLAVNQPQHF | TGTGCCAGCACCCTTGCAGTTAATCAGCCCCAGCATTTT
. | TRBJ2-3 | TRBV7-2 | . | CASSFKAATDTQYF | TGTGCCAGCAGCTTTAAGGCGGCCACAGATACGCAGTATTTT
. | TRBJ2-2 | TRBV27 | . | CASRPTGRVTTGELFF | TGTGCCAGCAGGCCGACCGGGCGGGTAACCACCGGGGAGCTGTTTTTT
TRBD1 | TRBJ2-5 | TRBV5-5 | . | CASIPGTGGRETQYF | TGTGCCAGCATTCCCGGGACAGGGGGCCGAGAGACCCAGTACTTC
. | TRBJ2-5 | TRBV9 | . | CASSVAAGGRVETQYF | TGTGCCAGCAGCGTAGCCGCAGGGGGGCGGGTAGAGACCCAGTACTTC
. | TRBJ2-3 | TRBV27 | . | CASSLRTGADTQYF | TGTGCCAGCAGTTTACGAACCGGGGCAGATACGCAGTATTTT
. | TRBJ1-6 | TRBV5-1 | . | CASRQADRPNGALHF | TGCGCCAGCAGGCAAGCAGACAGGCCTAACGGAGCCCTCCACTTT
. | TRBJ2-7 | TRBV2 | . | CASSGTLQGVWEQYF | TGTGCCAGCAGTGGTACTTTACAGGGTGTATGGGAGCAGTACTTC
. | TRBJ1-6 | TRBV7-9 | . | CASSAYREQNSPLHF | TGTGCCAGCAGCGCATACAGGGAGCAAAATTCACCCCTCCACTTT
TRBD2 | TRBJ2-1 | TRBV5-4 | . | CASSGGLAGGPHGQFF | TGTGCCAGCAGCGGGGGCCTAGCGGGGGGCCCACATGGGCAGTTCTTC
. | TRBJ1-5 | TRBV6-2/TRBV6-3 | many | CASSDGLQVGQPQHF | TGTGCCAGCAGTGACGGACTGCAGGTTGGTCAGCCCCAGCATTTT
. | TRBJ2-5 | TRBV7-2 | . | CASSLVILPGETQYF | TGTGCCAGCAGCTTAGTTATCCTCCCGGGGGAGACCCAGTACTTC
TRBD2 | TRBJ2-3 | TRBV5-5 | . | CASSLLAGSDTQYF | TGTGCCAGCAGCTTGCTAGCGGGGTCAGATACGCAGTATTTT
. | TRBJ1-6 | TRBV30 | . | CAWSVTGGSPLHF | TGTGCCTGGAGTGTGACTGGCGGTTCACCCCTCCACTTT
. | TRBJ1-2 | TRBV7-3 | . | CASSPQGFDRDYGYTF | TGTGCCAGCAGCCCTCAAGGGTTTGACAGAGACTATGGCTACACCTTC
. | TRBJ1-3 | TRBV3-1/TRBV3-2 | . | CASSHFSGNTIYF | TGTGCCAGCAGCCACTTCTCTGGAAACACCATATATTTT
TRBD1 | TRBJ1-6 | TRBV6-5 | once | CASSPGQSLSPLHF | TGTGCCAGCAGCCCGGGACAGTCCCTTTCACCCCTCCACTTT
. | TRBJ2-7 | TRBV18 | . | CASSPPVQDYEQYF | TGTGCCAGCTCACCACCGGTTCAGGACTACGAGCAGTACTTC
TRBD1 | TRBJ2-7 | TRBV2 | . | CVSSEGTGGPYEQYF | TGTGTCAGCAGTGAAGGGACAGGGGGTCCCTACGAGCAGTACTTC
TRBD2 | TRBJ2-2 | TRBV4-2 | . | CASSQRRTSGGGGELFF | TGTGCCAGCAGCCAACGCAGGACTAGCGGGGGAGGCGGGGAGCTGTTTTTT
. | TRBJ1-1 | TRBV18 | once | CASSPTGDTEAFF | TGTGCCAGCTCACCAACGGGGGACACTGAAGCTTTCTTT
TRBD2 | TRBJ2-5 | TRBV5-1 | once | CASSFPRGAQETQYF | TGCGCCAGCAGCTTTCCGCGGGGGGCACAAGAGACCCAGTACTTC